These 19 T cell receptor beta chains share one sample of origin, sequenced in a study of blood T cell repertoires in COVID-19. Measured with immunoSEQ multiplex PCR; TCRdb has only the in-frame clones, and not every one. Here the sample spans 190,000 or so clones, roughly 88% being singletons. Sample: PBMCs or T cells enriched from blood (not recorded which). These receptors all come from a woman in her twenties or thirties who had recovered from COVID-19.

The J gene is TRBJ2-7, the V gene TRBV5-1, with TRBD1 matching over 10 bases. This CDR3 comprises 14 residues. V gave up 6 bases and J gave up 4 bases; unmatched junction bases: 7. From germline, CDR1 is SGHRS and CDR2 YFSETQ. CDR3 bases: TGCGCCAGCACCGACGGGACAGGGGATTACGAGCAGTACTTC. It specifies CASTDGTGDYEQYF.

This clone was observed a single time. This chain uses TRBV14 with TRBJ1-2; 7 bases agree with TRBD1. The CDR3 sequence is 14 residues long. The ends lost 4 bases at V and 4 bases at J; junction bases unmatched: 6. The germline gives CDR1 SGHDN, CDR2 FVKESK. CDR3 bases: TGTGCCAGCAGCCCAGGGGGTTCCCTCTATGGCTACACCTTC. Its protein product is CASSPGGSLYGYTF.

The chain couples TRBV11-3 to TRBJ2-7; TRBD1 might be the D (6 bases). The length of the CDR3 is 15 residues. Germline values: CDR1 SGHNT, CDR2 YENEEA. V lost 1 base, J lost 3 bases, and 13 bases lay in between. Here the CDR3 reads CASSLAAQGNYEQYF. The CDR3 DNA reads TGTGCCAGCAGCTTAGCGGCACAGGGCAACTACGAGCAGTACTTC.

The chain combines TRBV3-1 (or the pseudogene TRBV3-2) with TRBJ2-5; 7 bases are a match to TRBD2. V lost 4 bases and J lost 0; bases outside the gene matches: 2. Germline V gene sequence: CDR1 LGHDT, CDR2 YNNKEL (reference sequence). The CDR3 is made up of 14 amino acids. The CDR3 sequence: CASSRTSDQETQYF. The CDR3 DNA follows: TGTGCCAGCAGCCGTACTAGCGACCAAGAGACCCAGTACTTC.

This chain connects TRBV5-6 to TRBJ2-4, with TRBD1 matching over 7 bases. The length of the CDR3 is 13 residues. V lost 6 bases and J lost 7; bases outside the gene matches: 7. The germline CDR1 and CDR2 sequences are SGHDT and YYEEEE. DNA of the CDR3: TGTGCCAGCAAGCTAGGGGGCTCGAACATTCAGTACTTC. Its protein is CASKLGGSNIQYF.

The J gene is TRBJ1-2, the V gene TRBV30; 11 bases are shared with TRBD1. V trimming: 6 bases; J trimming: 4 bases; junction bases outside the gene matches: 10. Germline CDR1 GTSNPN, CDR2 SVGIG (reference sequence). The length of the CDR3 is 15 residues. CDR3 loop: CACLKRGTGGYGYTF. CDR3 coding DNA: TGTGCCTGCCTAAAGCGGGGGACAGGGGGCTATGGCTACACCTTC. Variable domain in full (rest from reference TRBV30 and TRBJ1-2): SQTIHQWPATLVQPVGSPLSLECTVEGTSNPNLYWYRQAAGRGLQLLFYSVGIGQISSEVPQNLSASRPQDRQFILSSKKLLLSDSGFYLCACLKRGTGGYGYTFGSGTRLTVV.

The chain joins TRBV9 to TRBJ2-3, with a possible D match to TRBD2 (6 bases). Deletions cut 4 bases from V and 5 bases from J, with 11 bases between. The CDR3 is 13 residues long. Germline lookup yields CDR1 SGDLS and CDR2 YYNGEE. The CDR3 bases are TGTGCCAGCAGCTTCGGGACTTTAGATACGCAGTATTTT. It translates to CASSFGTLDTQYF.

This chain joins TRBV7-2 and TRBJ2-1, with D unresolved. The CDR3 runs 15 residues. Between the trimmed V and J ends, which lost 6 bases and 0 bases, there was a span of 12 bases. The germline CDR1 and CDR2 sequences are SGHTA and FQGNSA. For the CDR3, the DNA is TGTGCCAGCAGAAACGAGAAAAGCTCCTACAATGAGCAGTTCTTC. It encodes CASRNEKSSYNEQFF.

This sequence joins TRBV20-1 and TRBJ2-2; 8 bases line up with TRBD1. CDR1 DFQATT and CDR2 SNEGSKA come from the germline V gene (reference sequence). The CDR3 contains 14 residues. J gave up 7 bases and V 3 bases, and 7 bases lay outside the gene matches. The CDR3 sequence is CSASFRGQGGELFF. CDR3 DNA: TGCAGTGCTAGTTTTCGTGGACAGGGCGGGGAGCTGTTTTTT.

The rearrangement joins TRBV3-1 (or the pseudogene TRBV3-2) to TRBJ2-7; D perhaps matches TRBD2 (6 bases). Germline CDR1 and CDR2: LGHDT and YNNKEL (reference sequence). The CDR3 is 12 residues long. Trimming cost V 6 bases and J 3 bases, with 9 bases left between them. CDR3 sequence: CASSLGGYEQYF. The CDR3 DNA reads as TGTGCCAGCAGTCTCGGGGGCTACGAGCAGTACTTC.

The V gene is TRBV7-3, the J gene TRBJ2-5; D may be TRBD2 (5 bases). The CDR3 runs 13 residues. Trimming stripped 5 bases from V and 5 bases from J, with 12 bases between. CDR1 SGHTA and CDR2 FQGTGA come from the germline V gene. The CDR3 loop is CASSPDRGETQYF. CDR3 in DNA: TGTGCCAGCAGCCCCGACCGCGGGGAGACCCAGTACTTC.

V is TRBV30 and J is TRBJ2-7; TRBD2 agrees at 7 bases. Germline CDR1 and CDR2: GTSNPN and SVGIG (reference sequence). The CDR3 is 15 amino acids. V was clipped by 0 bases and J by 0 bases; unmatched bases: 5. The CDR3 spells CAWSVHLAASYEQYF. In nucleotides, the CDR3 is TGTGCCTGGAGTGTACATCTAGCGGCCTCCTACGAGCAGTACTTC.

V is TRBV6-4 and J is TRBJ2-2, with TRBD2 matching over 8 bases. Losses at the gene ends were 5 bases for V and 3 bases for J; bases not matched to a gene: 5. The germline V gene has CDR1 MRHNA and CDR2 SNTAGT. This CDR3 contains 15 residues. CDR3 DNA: TGTGCCAGCAGTTTTAGCGGGATAGACACCGGGGAGCTGTTTTTT. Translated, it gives CASSFSGIDTGELFF.

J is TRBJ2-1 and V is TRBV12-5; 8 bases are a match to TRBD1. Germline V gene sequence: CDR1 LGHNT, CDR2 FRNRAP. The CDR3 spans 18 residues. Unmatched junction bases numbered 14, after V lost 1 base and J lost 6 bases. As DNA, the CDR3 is TGTGCTAGTGGTTTGGGACCTAACCGGGACAGGCTAGCCAATGAGCAGTTCTTC. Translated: CASGLGPNRDRLANEQFF.

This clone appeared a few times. For the CDR3, the DNA is TGTGCCAGCAGTCCTCCGGGACAGGCCGAACAACTTAATTCACCCCTCCACTTT. Translation: CASSPPGQAEQLNSPLHF. V and J are TRBV6-6 and TRBJ1-6; 8 bases map to TRBD1. This CDR3 contains 18 residues. The germline V gene has CDR1 MNHNY and CDR2 SVGAGI (reference sequence). V gave up 5 bases and J gave up 6 bases; unmatched junction bases: 15.

As DNA, the CDR3 is TGTGCCTGGCAGGGTTCTGGCTACACCTTC. Amino acid sequence: CAWQGSGYTF. This sequence joins TRBV30 and TRBJ1-2, with D perhaps TRBD1 (5 bases). V lost 5 bases to trimming and J lost 7 bases, with 8 bases between them. The CDR3 has 10 amino acids. Germline lookup yields CDR1 GTSNPN and CDR2 SVGIG (reference sequence). Together with reference TRBV30 and TRBJ1-2, the CDR3 gives the full variable domain: SQTIHQWPATLVQPVGSPLSLECTVEGTSNPNLYWYRQAAGRGLQLLFYSVGIGQISSEVPQNLSASRPQDRQFILSSKKLLLSDSGFYLCAWQGSGYTFGSGTRLTVV.

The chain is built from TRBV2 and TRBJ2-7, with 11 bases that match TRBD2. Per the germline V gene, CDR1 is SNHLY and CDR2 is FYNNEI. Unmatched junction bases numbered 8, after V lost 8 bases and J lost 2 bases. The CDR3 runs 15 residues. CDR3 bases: TGTGCCAGCGTCCCTCTTAGCGGGAGGGCCTACGAGCAGTACTTC. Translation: CASVPLSGRAYEQYF.

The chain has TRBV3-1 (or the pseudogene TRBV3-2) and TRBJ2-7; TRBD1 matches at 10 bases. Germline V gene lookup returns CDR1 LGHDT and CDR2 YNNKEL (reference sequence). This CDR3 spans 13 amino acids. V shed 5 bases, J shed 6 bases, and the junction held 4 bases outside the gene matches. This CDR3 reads CASSTRDRGEQYF. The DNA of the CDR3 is TGTGCCAGCAGCACCCGGGACAGGGGCGAGCAGTACTTC.

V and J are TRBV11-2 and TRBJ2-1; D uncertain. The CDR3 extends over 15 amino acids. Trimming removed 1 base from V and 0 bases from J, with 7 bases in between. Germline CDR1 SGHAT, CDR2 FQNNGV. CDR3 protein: CASSLVSSSYNEQFF. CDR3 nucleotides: TGTGCCAGCAGCTTAGTGTCCAGCTCCTACAATGAGCAGTTCTTC.